Listed below are T cell receptor beta chains from one sample, sequenced in a study of control samples from healthy donors and cancer patients. Some clones are missing from TCRdb's copy, which holds only in-frame ones; the method was immunoSEQ multiplex PCR. The data show some 200,000 clones, with around 92% seen just once and 1.5% held by the top ten. The sample comprised blood. Receptors originate from a woman aged 30 to 39 in good health. Each CDR3 is given with its conserved first and last residue. Each record gives: V gene, D gene, J gene, clone size, CDR3 length, CDR3 protein, CDR3 DNA. The D gene is left open where the match is weak. The size entry is marked missing in some rows and otherwise reads once, few, many or a size class.

TRBV25-1	NA	TRBJ2-5	NA	13	CASSDPGKETQYF	TGTGCCAGCAGTGACCCCGGGAAAGAGACCCAGTACTTC
TRBV6-5	TRBD1	TRBJ1-1	NA	15	CASSPDRGPSTEAFF	TGTGCCAGCAGTCCCGACAGGGGGCCGAGCACTGAAGCTTTCTTT
TRBV5-1	NA	TRBJ2-1	NA	15	CASSLADYSYNEQFF	TGCGCCAGCAGCTTGGCGGACTACTCCTACAATGAGCAGTTCTTC
TRBV18	NA	TRBJ2-5	few	12	CASSPYQETQYF	TGTGCCAGCTCACCGTACCAAGAGACCCAGTACTTC
TRBV7-8	TRBD1	TRBJ1-6	NA	15	CASSLGTGVYSPLHF	TGTGCCAGCAGCTTAGGGACAGGGGTGTATTCACCCCTCCACTTT
TRBV7-6	NA	TRBJ2-2	NA	17	CASSLGSGERNTGELFF	TGTGCCAGCAGCTTAGGATCCGGGGAGAGGAACACCGGGGAGCTGTTTTTT
TRBV5-8	NA	TRBJ2-4	NA	14	CASSLGTRVGIQYF	TGTGCCAGCAGCTTGGGAACTAGGGTGGGCATTCAGTACTTC
TRBV19	NA	TRBJ1-5	NA	14	CASSIRDKNQPQHF	TGTGCCAGTAGTATAAGGGATAAGAATCAGCCCCAGCATTTT
TRBV28	TRBD1	TRBJ1-1	NA	12	CASSTGATEAFF	TGTGCCAGCAGTACAGGGGCCACTGAAGCTTTCTTT
TRBV11-1	NA	TRBJ1-1	NA	14	CASSLGVQNTEAFF	TGTGCCAGCAGCTTAGGGGTCCAGAACACTGAAGCTTTCTTT